This T cell receptor beta chain was retrieved from a study of cytomegalovirus exposure and HLA in healthy donors. 13 Jbeta primers and 60 Vbeta primers were used for the PCR. The repertoire was sequenced with immunoSEQ multiplex PCR; TCRdb's copy has only in-frame clones and lacks some. The sample lists about 210,000 clones; around 81% were seen once. With 4 bases removed from V and 0 bases from J, the gap between germline ends came to 9 bases. The V gene's germline CDR1 is MNHEY and CDR2 SMNVEV (reference sequence). This CDR3 region has 15 residues. As concerns this clone: Its target is unknown.

Broader study findings: Later analysis associated a missense DCLRE1C variant with TCR beta V- and J-gene trimming. Many donors shared some public TCRs, even though most TCR sequences were rare. The authors enumerated over 150 TCR beta chains as linked to cytomegalovirus. Earlier results showed most TCR beta V segments being productive about 87% or about 30% of the time.

The material sequenced was PBMCs. V is TRBV27 and J is TRBJ1-4; D not resolved. This clonotype originated in a woman aged 45 to 65 in good health and CMV-seropositive. This chain's CDR3 is CASSSLRATNEKLFF. CDR3 DNA sequence: TGTGCCAGCAGTTCCCTCCGGGCAACTAATGAAAAACTGTTTTTT.